The sequence of this T cell receptor (beta chain) was determined in a study of blood T cell repertoires in COVID-19. Measured with immunoSEQ multiplex PCR; TCRdb has only the in-frame clones, and not every one. Here the sample spans 200,000 to 250,000 clones, approximately 90% being singletons. The CDR3 length is 15 residues. The germline gives CDR1 MNHEY, CDR2 SVGEGT. V was pared by 0 bases and J by 2 bases, with 4 bases of the junction left unmatched. The sample consisted of PBMCs or T cells enriched from blood (not recorded which). This rearrangement joins TRBV6-2 or TRBV6-3 to TRBJ2-7, with 7 bases that match TRBD2. The TCR was taken from a man between 40 and 49 years old who had recovered from COVID-19. CDR3 coding DNA: TGTGCCAGCAGTTACTCGGCTAGCGGTACCTACGAGCAGTACTTC. Residues: CASSYSASGTYEQYF.